The rows below give T cell receptor beta chains drawn from one sample of a study of high-grade serous ovarian cancer treatment subgroups. Profiling relied on immunoSEQ multiplex PCR, and the TCRdb table lists in-frame clones only, not all of them. Of approximately 2,600 clones in the sample, about three quarters are singletons; the top ten hold more than 7%. Sequencing was carried out using tumor tissue. These receptors came from a human donor with high-grade serous ovarian cancer. Both conserved end residues are part of each CDR3. The D gene is left open where the match is weak. The listing skips clone size in some rows; elsewhere it reads once, few, many or a size class.

once	NA	TRBV11-2	TRBJ2-1	CASSTTSGGEQFF	TGTGCCAGCAGCACCACATCGGGCGGTGAGCAGTTCTTC
few	NA	TRBV7-2	TRBJ1-5	CASTSSGMPQHF	TGTGCCAGCACCTCTTCAGGGATGCCCCAGCATTTT
NA	NA	TRBV5-5	TRBJ2-7	CASSWGGRGGYEQYF	TGTGCCAGCAGCTGGGGCGGCAGGGGAGGCTACGAGCAGTACTTC
NA	NA	TRBV18	TRBJ2-2	CASSREGGTGELFF	TGTGCCAGCTCACGAGAGGGGGGCACCGGGGAGCTGTTTTTT
NA	NA	TRBV4-2	TRBJ1-3	CASSLQGIDGNTIYF	TGTGCCAGCAGCCTGCAGGGGATTGATGGAAACACCATATATTTT
NA	NA	TRBV4-1	TRBJ2-1	CASTTVPPGSNEQFF	TGCGCCAGCACAACCGTCCCCCCGGGGTCCAATGAGCAGTTCTTC
once	TRBD1	TRBV27	TRBJ2-7	CASSLSKRPGTASSYEQYF	TGTGCCAGCAGTTTATCGAAACGCCCGGGGACAGCAAGCTCCTACGAGCAGTACTTC
NA	NA	TRBV11-2	TRBJ1-1	CASSKQVMNTEAFF	TGTGCCAGCAGCAAACAGGTCATGAACACTGAAGCTTTCTTT
NA	NA	TRBV30	TRBJ1-2	CAWRVPGFPGYTF	TGTGCCTGGAGGGTCCCAGGGTTCCCTGGCTACACCTTC
NA	NA	TRBV4-3	TRBJ2-1	CASSHSDGGGGNEQFF	TGCGCCAGCAGCCATTCTGATGGCGGGGGCGGGAATGAGCAGTTCTTC
NA	NA	TRBV28	TRBJ1-1	CASSPGQMNTEAFF	TGTGCCAGCAGCCCGGGACAAATGAACACTGAAGCTTTCTTT
NA	TRBD2	TRBV29-1	TRBJ2-5	CSVEVGLSGGMFETQYF	TGCAGCGTTGAAGTGGGACTGAGCGGGGGGATGTTTGAGACCCAGTACTTC
once	NA	TRBV7-9	TRBJ2-5	CASSLLTVQETQYF	TGTGCCAGCAGCTTGTTGACGGTACAAGAGACCCAGTACTTC
NA	NA	TRBV2	TRBJ1-2	CASSEYEGSYGYTF	TGTGCCAGCAGTGAATACGAGGGGAGCTATGGCTACACCTTC
NA	TRBD1	TRBV19	TRBJ2-1	CASTPSTGSYNEQFF	TGTGCCAGTACCCCCTCGACAGGGAGCTACAATGAGCAGTTCTTC
NA	NA	TRBV9	TRBJ1-3	CASSRDGNTIYF	TGTGCCAGCAGTAGGGACGGAAACACCATATATTTT
NA	NA	TRBV2	TRBJ2-4	CASSEAGSKNIQYF	TGTGCCAGCAGTGAGGCTGGTTCCAAAAACATTCAGTACTTC
NA	NA	TRBV15	TRBJ2-1	CATSRDSWVYNEQFF	TGTGCCACCAGCAGAGATAGTTGGGTTTACAATGAGCAGTTCTTC
NA	NA	TRBV7-1	TRBJ1-1	CASSLRVGNTEAFF	TGTGCCAGCAGCTTACGGGTAGGGAACACTGAAGCTTTCTTT
NA	TRBD1	TRBV7-7	TRBJ2-7	CASSTGTGWEQYF	TGTGCCAGCAGCACCGGGACAGGGTGGGAGCAGTACTTC
few	TRBD1	TRBV6-6	TRBJ1-6	CASSFLDRGLGSPLHF	TGTGCCAGCAGTTTCCTAGACAGGGGTTTGGGATCACCCCTCCACTTT
few	NA	TRBV19	TRBJ1-2	CASRTGDYGYTF	TGTGCCAGTAGAACAGGAGATTATGGCTACACCTTC
NA	NA	TRBV6-1	TRBJ2-2	CASTPGVNTGELFF	TGTGCCAGCACCCCCGGGGTGAACACCGGGGAGCTGTTTTTT
NA	TRBD2	TRBV27	TRBJ2-3	CASRPGTSGGAYTQYF	TGTGCCAGCAGACCCGGGACTAGCGGGGGCGCGTATACGCAGTATTTT
NA	NA	TRBV7-9	TRBJ1-4	CASSLGGGQVNEKLFF	TGTGCCAGCAGCTTAGGGGGGGGCCAGGTTAATGAAAAACTGTTTTTT
NA	TRBD2	TRBV5-4	TRBJ2-7	CASSLRFGAAGGLSYEQYF	TGTGCCAGCAGCTTGAGGTTTGGTGCGGCGGGGGGGCTCTCCTACGAGCAGTACTTC
NA	NA	TRBV27	TRBJ2-1	CASSFYNEQFF	TGTGCCAGCAGTTTCTACAATGAGCAGTTCTTC
NA	NA	TRBV9	TRBJ2-7	CASSVSTGPLYEQYF	TGTGCCAGCAGCGTATCCACGGGACCACTCTACGAGCAGTACTTC
NA	NA	TRBV11-2	TRBJ2-3	CASSFVYSGTDTQYF	TGTGCCAGCAGCTTCGTTTACTCAGGCACAGATACGCAGTATTTT
few	TRBD1	TRBV6-5	TRBJ2-6	CASSYQGAGANVLTF	TGTGCCAGCAGTTACCAGGGGGCTGGGGCCAACGTCCTGACTTTC
NA	NA	TRBV27	TRBJ2-1	CASSLYNEQFF	TGTGCCAGCAGTCTTTACAATGAGCAGTTCTTC
NA	TRBD2	TRBV7-2	TRBJ2-1	CASSLVAGGWFF	TGTGCCAGCAGCTTAGTAGCGGGGGGCTGGTTCTTC
once	TRBD1	TRBV15	TRBJ2-5	CATSSSRGLGETQYF	TGTGCCACCAGCAGTTCCAGGGGGCTCGGAGAGACCCAGTACTTC
once	TRBD1	TRBV5-1	TRBJ1-1	CASSFGTGATEAFF	TGCGCCAGCAGCTTTGGTACAGGGGCCACTGAAGCTTTCTTT
NA	TRBD1	TRBV10-1	TRBJ1-1	CASSDAAGGNTEAFF	TGCGCCAGCAGCGACGCGGCAGGGGGGAACACTGAAGCTTTCTTT
NA	NA	TRBV18	TRBJ1-2	CASSPGESGGGYTF	TGTGCCAGCTCACCAGGAGAGAGCGGGGGTGGCTACACCTTC
NA	TRBD2	TRBV4-1	TRBJ2-7	CASSQEKLAGGHFYEQYF	TGCGCCAGCAGCCAAGAAAAGCTAGCGGGGGGGCATTTCTACGAGCAGTACTTC
NA	NA	TRBV4-2	TRBJ2-1	CASSQVQSGAANEQFF	TGTGCCAGCAGCCAAGTTCAGTCGGGGGCAGCTAATGAGCAGTTCTTC
NA	TRBD2	TRBV7-2	TRBJ2-7	CASSFRSGTSGGSVYEQYF	TGTGCCAGCAGCTTCCGATCCGGGACTAGCGGGGGTTCCGTCTACGAGCAGTACTTC
few	NA	TRBV27	TRBJ2-7	CASSLSPAYEQYF	TGTGCCAGCAGTTTATCTCCTGCGTACGAGCAGTACTTC
NA	NA	TRBV6-5	TRBJ1-2	CASSTRTHGYTF	TGTGCCAGCAGTACTAGGACTCATGGCTACACCTTC
NA	NA	TRBV7-2	TRBJ1-3	CASTQGSSGNTIYF	TGTGCCAGCACCCAAGGTTCCTCTGGAAACACCATATATTTT
NA	NA	TRBV5-8	TRBJ1-4	CASSLVRGRATNEKLFF	TGTGCCAGCAGCTTGGTTCGGGGGCGGGCAACTAATGAAAAACTGTTTTTT
few	TRBD1	TRBV4-1	TRBJ1-2	CASSFTGGETYGYTF	TGCGCCAGCAGTTTTACAGGGGGTGAGACCTATGGCTACACCTTC
NA	NA	TRBV7-9	TRBJ1-1	CASSTGNTEAFF	TGTGCCAGCAGCACGGGGAACACTGAAGCTTTCTTT
NA	TRBD1	TRBV5-4	TRBJ2-5	CASRPRGQGGQETQYF	TGTGCCAGTAGGCCCCGGGGACAGGGAGGACAAGAGACCCAGTACTTC
NA	NA	TRBV5-1	TRBJ2-5	CASSFYGGAEETQYF	TGCGCCAGCAGCTTTTACGGCGGGGCGGAAGAGACCCAGTACTTC
once	NA	TRBV15	TRBJ1-4	CATSRVREKLFF	TGTGCCACCAGCAGAGTCAGGGAAAAACTGTTTTTT
once	NA	TRBV7-7	TRBJ2-1	CASSLGTASYNEQFF	TGTGCCAGCAGCTTAGGGACAGCCTCCTACAATGAGCAGTTCTTC
NA	TRBD2	TRBV10-1	TRBJ2-5	CASSAGTIRETQYF	TGCGCCAGCAGTGCCGGGACTATTCGAGAGACCCAGTACTTC
once	TRBD1	TRBV5-4	TRBJ1-5	CASSPGGNQPQHF	TGTGCCAGCAGCCCAGGGGGGAATCAGCCCCAGCATTTT